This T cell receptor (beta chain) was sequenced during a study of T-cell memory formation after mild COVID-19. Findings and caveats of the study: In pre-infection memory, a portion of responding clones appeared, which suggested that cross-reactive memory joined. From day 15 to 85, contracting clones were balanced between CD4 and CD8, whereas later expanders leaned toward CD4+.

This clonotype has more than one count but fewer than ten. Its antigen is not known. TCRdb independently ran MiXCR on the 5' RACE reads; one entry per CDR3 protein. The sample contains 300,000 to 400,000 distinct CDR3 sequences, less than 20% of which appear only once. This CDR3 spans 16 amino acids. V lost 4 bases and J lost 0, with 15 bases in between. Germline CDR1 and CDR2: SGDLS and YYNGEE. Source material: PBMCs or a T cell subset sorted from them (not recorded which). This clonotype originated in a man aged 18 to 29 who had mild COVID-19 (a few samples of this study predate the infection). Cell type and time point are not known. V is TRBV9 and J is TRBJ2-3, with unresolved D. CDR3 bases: TGTGCCAGCAGCTCCAGCCGGGTGCGGAGCACAGATACGCAGTATTTT. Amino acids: CASSSSRVRSTDTQYF.